These 19 T cell receptor beta chains originate from one sample sequenced in a study of blood T cell repertoires in COVID-19. Sequencing used immunoSEQ multiplex PCR; TCRdb keeps in-frame clones, though not all of them. The sample holds about 200,000 clones; about 90% are singletons and the top ten take 1.6%. Sequencing was performed on peripheral blood. The receptor source for this set is a man aged 18 to 35 with active or convalescent COVID-19.

The chain links TRBV9 to TRBJ2-1, with 9 bases identical to TRBD2. This CDR3 has 16 residues. CDR1 is SGDLS, CDR2 YYNGEE, per germline. Trimming cost V 3 bases and J 0 bases; bases outside gene matches: 4. The CDR3 region is CASSASGDSSYNEQFF. CDR3 bases: TGTGCCAGCAGCGCTAGCGGGGACAGCTCCTACAATGAGCAGTTCTTC.

This clone was counted between two and nine times. As DNA, the CDR3 is TGTGCCAGCAGGGGGACAGGGGGACAGCCCCAGCATTTT. Translated, it gives CASRGTGGQPQHF. The V call is TRBV12-3 or TRBV12-4, the J call TRBJ1-5; 11 bases are shared with TRBD1. The CDR3 is 13 amino acids. The V gene end was trimmed by 6 bases and the J gene end by 7 bases; junction bases not matched to a gene: 2.

This clone has more than one count but fewer than ten. The V gene is TRBV9, the J gene TRBJ2-1; unclear D gene. Germline CDR1 is SGDLS and CDR2 is YYNGEE. The CDR3 runs to 13 residues. V was clipped by 2 bases and J by 3 bases, with 6 bases between them. CDR3 loop: CASSVSDYNEQFF. The CDR3 nucleotides are TGTGCCAGCAGCGTGTCAGACTACAATGAGCAGTTCTTC.

This clone showed up just once. This sequence joins TRBV11-3 and TRBJ2-1; 7 nucleotides align to TRBD1. This CDR3 spans 16 amino acids. V trimming: 4 bases; J trimming: 3 bases; junction bases outside the gene matches: 9. CDR1 SGHNT and CDR2 YENEEA come from the germline V gene. CDR3 DNA: TGTGCCAGCAGCTCCCACGGGACAGCTAACTACAATGAGCAGTTCTTC. Translating gives CASSSHGTANYNEQFF.

The chain uses TRBV2 and TRBJ1-1, with a weak D call TRBD1 (6 bases). The CDR3 spans 15 residues. Trimming took 6 bases from V and 1 from J, leaving 15 bases between them. In germline, CDR1 is SNHLY, CDR2 FYNNEI. The CDR3 is CASRRGGPTNTEAFF. DNA of the CDR3: TGTGCCAGCAGGAGGGGGGGGCCGACGAACACTGAAGCTTTCTTT. The full variable domain, rest sourced from reference TRBV2 and TRBJ1-1, is EPEVTQTPSHQVTQMGQEVILRCVPISNHLYFYWYRQILGQKVEFLVSFYNNEISEKSEIFDDQFSVERPDGSNFTLKIRSTKLEDSAMYFCASRRGGPTNTEAFFGQGTRLTVV.

This clone is a singleton in its sample. CDR3 residues: CAWNPGGLNTGELFF. The CDR3 DNA sequence: TGTGCCTGGAACCCAGGGGGCCTTAACACCGGGGAGCTGTTTTTT. This chain links TRBV30 with TRBJ2-2, with 8 bases identical to TRBD1. J was trimmed by 2 bases and V by 4 bases; bases with no gene match: 6. CDR1 and CDR2 (germline): GTSNPN, SVGIG (reference sequence). The CDR3 is 15 residues long.

The chain carries TRBV6-6 and TRBJ1-2; tentative D call: TRBD1 (6 bases). Germline CDR1 and CDR2: MNHNY and SVGAGI (reference sequence). The CDR3 sequence is 15 residues long. V lost 2 bases to trimming and J lost 4 bases, with 14 bases between them. The CDR3 DNA reads TGTGCCAGCAGTTACCCGGACAGAGAGGGCTATGGCTACACCTTC. Its translation is CASSYPDREGYGYTF.

Only one count was recorded for this clone. This chain links TRBV7-9 with TRBJ1-2; weak D call: TRBD1 (5 bases). Germline values: CDR1 SEHNR, CDR2 FQNEAQ (reference sequence). V was trimmed by 5 bases and J by 8 bases, leaving 21 bases between them. The CDR3 consists of 15 residues. The CDR3 here is CASSPGQGGDRGYTF. The DNA of the CDR3 is TGTGCCAGCAGCCCTGGTCAGGGAGGAGATCGAGGCTACACCTTC.

The rearrangement links TRBV18 to TRBJ2-1, with 7 nucleotides matching TRBD1. V dropped 3 bases and J dropped 9; count of bases not matched to a gene: 17. Germline V CDR1 and CDR2: KGHSH, LQKENI. This CDR3 region has 17 residues. CDR3 protein: CASSPPNRDRGPGEQFF. CDR3 bases: TGTGCCAGCTCACCTCCTAACCGGGACAGAGGACCAGGTGAGCAGTTCTTC.

The chain employs TRBV6-2 or TRBV6-3 and TRBJ2-3; possibly TRBD1 for D (5 bases). The V gene lost 4 bases and the J gene lost 2 bases, with 7 bases spanning the gap. The CDR3 sequence is 13 residues long. From germline, CDR1 is MNHEY and CDR2 SVGEGT. CDR3 in DNA: TGTGCCAGCAGTTCGACAGTCACAGATACGCAGTATTTT. Its translation is CASSSTVTDTQYF.

This clone was found a few times. V is TRBV2 and J is TRBJ1-1, with a weak D call TRBD1 (6 bases). Germline V lookup: CDR1 SNHLY, CDR2 FYNNEI. This CDR3 has 13 amino acids. The germline V and J ends were trimmed by 9 bases and 0 bases, with 11 bases remaining between them. The CDR3 DNA is TGTGCCAGTAGGGACACTATGAACACTGAAGCTTTCTTT. As protein: CASRDTMNTEAFF.

This chain uses TRBV7-8 with TRBJ1-1; 12 nucleotides agree with TRBD1. Germline trimming cut 5 bases from V and 8 bases from J; bases unmatched to any gene: 6. Per the germline V gene, CDR1 is SGHVS and CDR2 is FQNEAQ. The CDR3 is 14 residues long. CDR3 nucleotides: TGTGCCAGCAGCGCAGCAGGGACAGGGGGCGAAGCTTTCTTT. Encoded protein: CASSAAGTGGEAFF.

V is TRBV27 and J is TRBJ2-1, with a tentative D call TRBD1 (5 bases). Trimming left V 4 bases short and J 6 bases short, with 19 bases between. Germline CDR1 is MNHEY and CDR2 is SMNVEV (reference sequence). The CDR3 sequence is 16 residues long. CDR3 protein: CASSSTGAQGVNEQFF. CDR3 nucleotides: TGTGCCAGCAGTTCAACTGGGGCGCAGGGTGTCAATGAGCAGTTCTTC.

The genes are TRBV28 and TRBJ1-5; possibly TRBD1 for D (6 bases). The CDR3 totals 20 residues. Germline V gene sequence: CDR1 MDHEN, CDR2 SYDVKM. V was shortened by 5 bases and J by 1 base, with 27 bases between the two germline ends. The CDR3 protein is CASSPTWGYRVHGSNQPQHF. The CDR3 DNA reads TGTGCCAGCAGTCCGACTTGGGGGTACAGGGTTCATGGCAGCAATCAGCCCCAGCATTTT.

The rearrangement joins TRBV5-1 to TRBJ2-1, with 9 nucleotides matching TRBD1. V was clipped by 0 bases and J by 8 bases; unmatched bases: 3. Germline loops: CDR1 SGHRS, CDR2 YFSETQ. The CDR3 loop spans 14 amino acids. In DNA form, the CDR3 reads TGCGCCAGCAGCTTGGGACAGGGGGTAGATGAGCAGTTCTTC. Translated, it gives CASSLGQGVDEQFF.

V and J are TRBV7-2 and TRBJ1-1; D may be TRBD1 (5 bases). V lost 5 bases and J lost 2, with 15 bases in between. Germline V lookup: CDR1 SGHTA, CDR2 FQGNSA. The CDR3 covers 15 residues. The CDR3 loop reads CASSETSDSNTEAFF. DNA of the CDR3: TGTGCCAGCAGCGAGACTAGTGACAGCAACACTGAAGCTTTCTTT.

The J gene is TRBJ1-1, the V gene TRBV7-3, with TRBD1 as a possible D gene (5 bases). The V gene lost 5 bases and the J gene lost 4 bases, with 14 bases spanning the gap. There are 14 residues in the CDR3. The V gene's germline CDR1 is SGHTA and CDR2 FQGTGA. CDR3 in amino acids: CASSHRGDLTEAFF. CDR3 DNA sequence: TGTGCCAGCAGCCATCGGGGGGATCTCACTGAAGCTTTCTTT.

This clone was observed a few times. V and J are TRBV27 and TRBJ1-1, with TRBD1 matching over 11 bases. The germline CDR1 and CDR2 sequences are MNHEY and SMNVEV (reference sequence). This CDR3 has 19 residues. V was clipped by 5 bases and J by 4 bases; unmatched bases: 18. Here the CDR3 reads CASSDGFWTGGGEGTEAFF. The CDR3 DNA reads as TGTGCCAGCAGTGATGGTTTCTGGACAGGGGGCGGTGAGGGCACTGAAGCTTTCTTT.

The sample holds one count of this clone. V gene TRBV29-1 combines with J gene TRBJ2-7; D unclear. Trimming removed 0 bases from V and 3 bases from J, with 3 bases in between. This CDR3 is 11 amino acids long. Germline V CDR1 and CDR2: SQVTM, ANQGSEA. The DNA for the CDR3 is TGCAGCGTTGAAGACAGCTACGAGCAGTACTTC. This gives the protein CSVEDSYEQYF.